Detailed here is one TCR beta chain. This sample was taken from a study of blood T cell repertoires in COVID-19. About the study: Material from acute and convalescent COVID-19 was sourced from the United States, Italy and Spain. The analysed material was cDNA or gDNA that came from T cells, B-cell-depleted T cells, or PBMCs.

Original analysis: It was from reference gene primer amplification that nucleated cell counts were estimated. Sequencing was performed with immunoSEQ multiplex PCR; in TCRdb, only in-frame clones are kept and a portion is missing. From that table come the V and J calls and clone size; the DNA was used to work out D and trimming. The sample holds fewer than 350,000 clones, approximately 88% seen once. Germline assignment: CDR1 SQVTM and CDR2 ANQGSEA. The CDR3 totals 13 residues. The germline V and J ends were trimmed by 1 base and 1 base, with 8 bases remaining between them. The V gene is TRBV29-1, the J gene TRBJ2-7; no clear D gene. The receptor was isolated from a man aged 18 to 29 with active or convalescent COVID-19. The sample taken for sequencing was peripheral blood. CDR3 nucleotides: TGCAGCGTTGAAGCTGCGGCATCCTACGAGCAGTACTTC. Protein sequence: CSVEAAASYEQYF.